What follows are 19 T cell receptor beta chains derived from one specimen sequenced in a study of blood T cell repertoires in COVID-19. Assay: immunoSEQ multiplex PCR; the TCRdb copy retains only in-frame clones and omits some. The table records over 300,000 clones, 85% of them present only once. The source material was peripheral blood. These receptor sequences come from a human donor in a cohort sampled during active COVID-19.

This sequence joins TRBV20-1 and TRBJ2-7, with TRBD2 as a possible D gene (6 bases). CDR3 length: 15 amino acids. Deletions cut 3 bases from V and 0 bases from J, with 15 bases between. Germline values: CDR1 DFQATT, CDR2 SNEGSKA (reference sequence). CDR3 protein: CSASPRDLSSYEQYF. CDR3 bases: TGCAGTGCTAGTCCCAGGGACTTGAGCTCCTACGAGCAGTACTTC.

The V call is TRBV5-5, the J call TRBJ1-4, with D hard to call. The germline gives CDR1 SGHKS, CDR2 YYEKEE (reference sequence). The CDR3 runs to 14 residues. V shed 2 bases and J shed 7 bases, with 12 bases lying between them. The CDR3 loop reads CASSLGGRREKLFF. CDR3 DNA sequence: TGTGCCAGCAGCTTAGGAGGTAGACGTGAAAAACTGTTTTTT.

CDR3 nucleotides: TGTGCCAGCAGTGAAGGCTGGGGGGAGGGGACTGAAGCTTTCTTT. Amino acid sequence: CASSEGWGEGTEAFF. The rearrangement joins TRBV2 to TRBJ1-1, with a possible D match to TRBD1 (5 bases). Germline CDR1 reads SNHLY; CDR2 reads FYNNEI. This CDR3 has 15 amino acids. V was shortened by 1 base and J by 5 bases, with 14 bases between the two germline ends.

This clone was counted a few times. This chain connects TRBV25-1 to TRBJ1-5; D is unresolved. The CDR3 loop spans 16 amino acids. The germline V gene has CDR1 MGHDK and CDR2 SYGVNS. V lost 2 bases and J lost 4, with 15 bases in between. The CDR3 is CASSEHGSGINQPQHF. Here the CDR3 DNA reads TGTGCCAGCAGTGAACACGGGTCCGGCATAAATCAGCCCCAGCATTTT.

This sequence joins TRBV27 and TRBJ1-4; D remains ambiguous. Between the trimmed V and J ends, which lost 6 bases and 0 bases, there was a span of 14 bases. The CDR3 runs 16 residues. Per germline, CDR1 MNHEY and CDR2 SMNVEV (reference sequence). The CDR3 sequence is CASRSYMGATNEKLFF. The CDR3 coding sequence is TGTGCCAGCAGATCCTATATGGGAGCAACTAATGAAAAACTGTTTTTT.

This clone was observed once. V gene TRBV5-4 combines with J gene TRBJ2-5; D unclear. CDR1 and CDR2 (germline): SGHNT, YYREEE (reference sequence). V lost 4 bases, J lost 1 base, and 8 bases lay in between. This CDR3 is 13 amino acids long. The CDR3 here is CASSPVPQETQYF. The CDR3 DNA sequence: TGTGCCAGCAGCCCGGTTCCCCAAGAGACCCAGTACTTC.

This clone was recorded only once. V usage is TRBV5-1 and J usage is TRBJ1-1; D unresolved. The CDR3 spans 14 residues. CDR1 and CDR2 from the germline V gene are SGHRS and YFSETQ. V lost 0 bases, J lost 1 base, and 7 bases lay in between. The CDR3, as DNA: TGCGCCAGCAGCTTGGCGGTCGCGAACACTGAAGCTTTCTTT. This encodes CASSLAVANTEAFF. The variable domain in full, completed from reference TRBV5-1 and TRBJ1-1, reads KAGVTQTPRYLIKTRGQQVTLSCSPISGHRSVSWYQQTPGQGLQFLFEYFSETQRNKGNFPGRFSGRQFSNSRSEMNVSTLELGDSALYLCASSLAVANTEAFFGQGTRLTVV.

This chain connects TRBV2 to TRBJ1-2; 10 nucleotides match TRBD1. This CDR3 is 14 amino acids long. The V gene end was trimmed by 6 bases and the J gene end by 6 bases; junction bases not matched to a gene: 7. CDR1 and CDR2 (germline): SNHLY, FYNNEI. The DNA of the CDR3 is TGTGCCAGCAGGTCGACAGGGGGCGCGAATGGCTACACCTTC. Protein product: CASRSTGGANGYTF.

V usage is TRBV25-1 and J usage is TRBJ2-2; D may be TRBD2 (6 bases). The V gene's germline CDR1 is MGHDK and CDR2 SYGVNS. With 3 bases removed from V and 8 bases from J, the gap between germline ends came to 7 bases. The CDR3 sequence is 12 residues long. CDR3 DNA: TGTGCCAGCAGTGATCGGGAGGGGGAGCTGTTTTTT. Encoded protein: CASSDREGELFF.

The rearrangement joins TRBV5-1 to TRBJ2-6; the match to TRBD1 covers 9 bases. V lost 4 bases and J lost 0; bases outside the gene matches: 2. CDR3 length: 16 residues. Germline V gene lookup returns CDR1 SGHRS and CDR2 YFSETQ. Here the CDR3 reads CASSRQGDSGANVLTF. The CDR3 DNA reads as TGCGCCAGCAGCCGACAGGGGGACTCTGGGGCCAACGTCCTGACTTTC.

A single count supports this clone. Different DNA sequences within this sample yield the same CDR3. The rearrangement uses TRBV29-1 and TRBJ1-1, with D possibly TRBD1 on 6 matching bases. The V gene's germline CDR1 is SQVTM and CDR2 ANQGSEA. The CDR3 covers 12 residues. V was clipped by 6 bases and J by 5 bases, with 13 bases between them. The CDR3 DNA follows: TGCAGCGTGGTCTACAGGGATACTGAAGCTTTCTTT. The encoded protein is CSVVYRDTEAFF.

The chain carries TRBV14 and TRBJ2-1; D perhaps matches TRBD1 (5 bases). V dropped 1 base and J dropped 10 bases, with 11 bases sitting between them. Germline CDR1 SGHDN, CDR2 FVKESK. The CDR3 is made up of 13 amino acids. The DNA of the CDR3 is TGTGCCAGCAGCCAAGTCCTCAGGGTCGAGCAGTTCTTC. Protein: CASSQVLRVEQFF.

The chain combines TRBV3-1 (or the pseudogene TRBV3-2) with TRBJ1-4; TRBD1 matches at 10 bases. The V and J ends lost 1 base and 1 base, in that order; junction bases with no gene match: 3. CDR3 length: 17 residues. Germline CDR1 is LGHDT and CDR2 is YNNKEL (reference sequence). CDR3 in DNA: TGTGCCAGCAGCCAAGGACAGGGGGCCCGAACTAATGAAAAACTGTTTTTT. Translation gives CASSQGQGARTNEKLFF.

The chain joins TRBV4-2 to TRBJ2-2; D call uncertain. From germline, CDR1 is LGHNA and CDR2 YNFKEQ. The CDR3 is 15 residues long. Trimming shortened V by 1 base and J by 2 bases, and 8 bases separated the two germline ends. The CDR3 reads CASSQGAANTGELFF. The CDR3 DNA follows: TGTGCCAGCAGCCAAGGTGCGGCCAACACCGGGGAGCTGTTTTTT.

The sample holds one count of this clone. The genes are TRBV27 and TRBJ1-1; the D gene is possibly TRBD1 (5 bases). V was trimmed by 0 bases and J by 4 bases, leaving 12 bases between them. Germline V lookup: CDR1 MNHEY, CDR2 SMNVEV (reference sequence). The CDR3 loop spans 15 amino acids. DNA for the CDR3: TGTGCCAGCAGTTTATCGGCAGGGCTGGTCACTGAAGCTTTCTTT. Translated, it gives CASSLSAGLVTEAFF.

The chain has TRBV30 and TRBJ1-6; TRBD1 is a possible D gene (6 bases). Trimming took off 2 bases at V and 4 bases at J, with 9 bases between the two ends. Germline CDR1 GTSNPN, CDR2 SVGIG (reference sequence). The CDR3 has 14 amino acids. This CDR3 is CAWSKQGYNSPLHF. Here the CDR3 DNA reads TGTGCCTGGAGTAAACAGGGATATAATTCACCCCTCCACTTT.

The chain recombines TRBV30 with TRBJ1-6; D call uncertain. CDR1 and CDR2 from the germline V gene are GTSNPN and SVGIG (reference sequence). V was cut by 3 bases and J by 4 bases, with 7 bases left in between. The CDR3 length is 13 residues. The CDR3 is CAWRRTYNSPLHF. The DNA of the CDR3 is TGTGCCTGGAGACGGACTTATAATTCACCCCTCCACTTT.

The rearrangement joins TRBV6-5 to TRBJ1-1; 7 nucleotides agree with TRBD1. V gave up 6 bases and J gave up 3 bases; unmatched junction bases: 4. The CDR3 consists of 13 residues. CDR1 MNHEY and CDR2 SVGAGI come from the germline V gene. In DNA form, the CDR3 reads TGTGCCAGCAGGGATACAGGGGACACTGAAGCTTTCTTT. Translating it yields CASRDTGDTEAFF.

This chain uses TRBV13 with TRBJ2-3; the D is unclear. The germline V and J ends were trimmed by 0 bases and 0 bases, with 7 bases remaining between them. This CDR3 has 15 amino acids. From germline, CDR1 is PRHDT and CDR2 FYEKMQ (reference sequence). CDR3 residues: CASSLGGPSTDTQYF. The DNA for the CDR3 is TGTGCCAGCAGCTTAGGGGGCCCTAGCACAGATACGCAGTATTTT. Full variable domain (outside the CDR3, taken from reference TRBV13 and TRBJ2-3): AAGVIQSPRHLIKEKRETATLKCYPIPRHDTVYWYQQGPGQDPQFLISFYEKMQSDKGSIPDRFSAQQFSDYHSELNMSSLELGDSALYFCASSLGGPSTDTQYFGPGTRLTVL.